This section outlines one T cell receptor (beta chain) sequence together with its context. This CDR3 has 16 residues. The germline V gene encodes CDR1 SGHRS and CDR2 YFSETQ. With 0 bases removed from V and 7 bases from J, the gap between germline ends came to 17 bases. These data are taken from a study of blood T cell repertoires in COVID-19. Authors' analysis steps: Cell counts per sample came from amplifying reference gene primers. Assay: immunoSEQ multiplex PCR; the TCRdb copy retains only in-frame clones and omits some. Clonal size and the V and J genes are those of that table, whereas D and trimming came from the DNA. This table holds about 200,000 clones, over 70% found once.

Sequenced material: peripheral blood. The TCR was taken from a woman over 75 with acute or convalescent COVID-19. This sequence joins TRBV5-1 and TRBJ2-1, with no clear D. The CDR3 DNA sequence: TGCGCCAGCAGCTTGGTTATGGTACAGCAAAAGAATGAGCAGTTCTTC. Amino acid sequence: CASSLVMVQQKNEQFF.